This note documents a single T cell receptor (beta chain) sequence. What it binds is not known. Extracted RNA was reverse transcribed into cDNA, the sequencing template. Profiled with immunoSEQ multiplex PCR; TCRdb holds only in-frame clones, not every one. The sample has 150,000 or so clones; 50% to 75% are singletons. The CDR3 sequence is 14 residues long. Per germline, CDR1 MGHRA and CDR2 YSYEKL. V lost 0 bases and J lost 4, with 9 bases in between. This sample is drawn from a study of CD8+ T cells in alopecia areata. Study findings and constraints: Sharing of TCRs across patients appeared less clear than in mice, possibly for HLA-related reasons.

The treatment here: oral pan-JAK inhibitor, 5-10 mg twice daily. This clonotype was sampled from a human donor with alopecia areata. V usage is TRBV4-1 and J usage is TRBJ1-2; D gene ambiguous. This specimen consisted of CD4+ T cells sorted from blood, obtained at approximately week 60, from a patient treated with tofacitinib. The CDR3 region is CASSQDTALYGYTF. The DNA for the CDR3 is TGCGCCAGCAGCCAAGATACGGCCCTCTATGGCTACACCTTC.